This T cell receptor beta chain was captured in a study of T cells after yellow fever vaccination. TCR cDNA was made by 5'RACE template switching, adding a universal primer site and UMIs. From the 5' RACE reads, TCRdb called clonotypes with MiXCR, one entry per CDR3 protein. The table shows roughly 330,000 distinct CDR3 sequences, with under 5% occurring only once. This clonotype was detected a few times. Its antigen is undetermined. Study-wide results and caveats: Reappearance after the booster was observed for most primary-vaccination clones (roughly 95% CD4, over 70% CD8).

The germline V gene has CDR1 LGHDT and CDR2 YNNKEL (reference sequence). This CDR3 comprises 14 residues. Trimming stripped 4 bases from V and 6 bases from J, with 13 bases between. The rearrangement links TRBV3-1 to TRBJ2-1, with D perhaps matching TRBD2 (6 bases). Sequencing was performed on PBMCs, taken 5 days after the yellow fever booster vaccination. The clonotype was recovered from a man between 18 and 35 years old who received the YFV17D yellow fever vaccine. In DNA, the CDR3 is TGTGCCAGCAGCCCTAGGAGGGTGAGCAATGAGCAGTTCTTC. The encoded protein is CASSPRRVSNEQFF.